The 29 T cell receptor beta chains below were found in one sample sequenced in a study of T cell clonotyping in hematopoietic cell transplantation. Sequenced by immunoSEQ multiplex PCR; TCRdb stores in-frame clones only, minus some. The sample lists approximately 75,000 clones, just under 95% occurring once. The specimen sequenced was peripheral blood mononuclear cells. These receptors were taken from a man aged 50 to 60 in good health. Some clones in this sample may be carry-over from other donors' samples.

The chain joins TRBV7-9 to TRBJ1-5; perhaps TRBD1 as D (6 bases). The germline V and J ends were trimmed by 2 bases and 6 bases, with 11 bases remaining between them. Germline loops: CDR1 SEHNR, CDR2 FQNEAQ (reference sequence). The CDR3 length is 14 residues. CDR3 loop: CASSLMGGTQPQHF. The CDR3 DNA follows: TGTGCCAGCAGCTTAATGGGGGGCACTCAGCCCCAGCATTTT. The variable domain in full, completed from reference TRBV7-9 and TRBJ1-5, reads DTGVSQNPRHKITKRGQNVTFRCDPISEHNRLYWYRQTLGQGPEFLTYFQNEAQLEKSRLLSDRFSAERPKGSFSTLEIQRTEQGDSAMYLCASSLMGGTQPQHFGDGTRLSIL.

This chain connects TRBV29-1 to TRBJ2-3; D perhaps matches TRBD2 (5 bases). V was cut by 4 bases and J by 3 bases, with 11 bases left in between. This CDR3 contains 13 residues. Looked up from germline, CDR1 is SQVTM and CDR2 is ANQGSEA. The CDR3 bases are TGCAGCGTTGGACATAGGGAGACAGATACGCAGTATTTT. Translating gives CSVGHRETDTQYF.

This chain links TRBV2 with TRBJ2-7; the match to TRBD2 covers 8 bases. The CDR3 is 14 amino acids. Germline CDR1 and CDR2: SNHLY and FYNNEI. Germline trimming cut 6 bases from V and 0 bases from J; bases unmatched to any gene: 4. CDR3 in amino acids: CASSSGTSSYEQYF. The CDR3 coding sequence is TGTGCCAGCAGCTCCGGGACTAGCTCCTACGAGCAGTACTTC.

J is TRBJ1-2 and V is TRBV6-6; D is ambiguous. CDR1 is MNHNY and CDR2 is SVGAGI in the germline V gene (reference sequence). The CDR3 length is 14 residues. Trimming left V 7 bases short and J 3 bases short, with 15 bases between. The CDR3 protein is CASTDAADYYGYTF. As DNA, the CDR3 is TGTGCCAGCACGGACGCGGCTGATTACTATGGCTACACCTTC.

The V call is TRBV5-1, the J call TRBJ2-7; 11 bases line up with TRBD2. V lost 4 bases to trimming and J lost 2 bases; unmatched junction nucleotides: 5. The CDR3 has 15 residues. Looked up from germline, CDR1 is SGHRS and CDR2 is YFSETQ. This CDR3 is CASSTLAGGAYEQYF. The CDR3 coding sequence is TGCGCCAGCAGCACCCTAGCGGGAGGTGCCTACGAGCAGTACTTC.

CDR3 region: CASSFSSIVNEQFF. The CDR3 DNA reads as TGTGCCAGCAGTTTCTCTAGTATAGTGAATGAGCAGTTCTTC. The V and J genes are TRBV28 and TRBJ2-1; D uncertain. Germline V gene sequence: CDR1 MDHEN, CDR2 SYDVKM. The ends were cut back, 3 bases at V and 7 bases at J, with 13 bases in the middle. This CDR3 spans 14 amino acids.

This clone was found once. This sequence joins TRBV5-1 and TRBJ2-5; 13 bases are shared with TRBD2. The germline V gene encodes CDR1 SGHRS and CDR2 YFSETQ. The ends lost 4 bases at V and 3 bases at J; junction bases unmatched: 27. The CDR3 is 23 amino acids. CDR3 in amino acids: CASSSAQAGSKTSGRRAEETQYF. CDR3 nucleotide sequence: TGCGCCAGCAGCAGCGCGCAGGCAGGGAGCAAGACTAGCGGGAGGAGGGCCGAAGAGACCCAGTACTTC.

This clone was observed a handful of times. CDR3 sequence: CASSQDWGGKREKLFF. CDR3 DNA sequence: TGCGCCAGCAGCCAAGACTGGGGGGGAAAGAGGGAAAAACTGTTTTTT. J is TRBJ1-4 and V is TRBV4-1, with a possible D match to TRBD1 (5 bases). Germline-derived CDR1 and CDR2 are MGHRA and YSYEKL. The CDR3 totals 16 residues. Trimming removed 0 bases from V and 8 bases from J, with 16 bases in between.

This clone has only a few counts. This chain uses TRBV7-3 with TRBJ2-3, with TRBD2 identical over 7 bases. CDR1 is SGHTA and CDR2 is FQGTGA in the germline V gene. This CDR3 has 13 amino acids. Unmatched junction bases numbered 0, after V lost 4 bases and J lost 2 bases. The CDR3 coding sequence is TGTGCCAGCAGCTGGGACTACACAGATACGCAGTATTTT. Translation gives CASSWDYTDTQYF.

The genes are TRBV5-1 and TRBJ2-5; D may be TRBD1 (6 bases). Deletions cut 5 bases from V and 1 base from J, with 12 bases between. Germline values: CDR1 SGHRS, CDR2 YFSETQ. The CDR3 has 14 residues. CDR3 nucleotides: TGCGCCAGCAGTTTCGGGACACCCCAAGAGACCCAGTACTTC. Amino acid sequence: CASSFGTPQETQYF.

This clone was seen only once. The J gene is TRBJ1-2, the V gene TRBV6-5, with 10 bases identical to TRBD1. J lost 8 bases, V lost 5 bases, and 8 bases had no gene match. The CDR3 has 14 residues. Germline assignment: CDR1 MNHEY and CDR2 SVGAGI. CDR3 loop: CASSLRQGAGGYTF. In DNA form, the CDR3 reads TGTGCCAGCAGTCTCAGACAGGGGGCGGGCGGCTACACCTTC.

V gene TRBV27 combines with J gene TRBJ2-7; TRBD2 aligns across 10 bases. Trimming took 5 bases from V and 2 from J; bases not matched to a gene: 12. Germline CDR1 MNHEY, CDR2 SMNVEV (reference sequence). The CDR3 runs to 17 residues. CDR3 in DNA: TGTGCCAGCAGTCCCCCGAAGGGACTAGCGCAACCCTACGAGCAGTACTTC. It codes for CASSPPKGLAQPYEQYF.

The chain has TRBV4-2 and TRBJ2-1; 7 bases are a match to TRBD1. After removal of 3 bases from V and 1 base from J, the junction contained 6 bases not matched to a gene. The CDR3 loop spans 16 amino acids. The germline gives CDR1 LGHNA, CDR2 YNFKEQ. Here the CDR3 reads CASSQVARGSYNEQFF. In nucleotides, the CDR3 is TGTGCCAGCAGCCAGGTTGCCAGGGGGTCCTACAATGAGCAGTTCTTC.

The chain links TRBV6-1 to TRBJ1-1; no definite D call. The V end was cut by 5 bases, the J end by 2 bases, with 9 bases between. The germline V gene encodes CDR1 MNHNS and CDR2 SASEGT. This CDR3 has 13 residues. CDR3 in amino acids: CASSSSGNTEAFF. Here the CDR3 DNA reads TGTGCCAGCAGTTCCTCCGGTAACACTGAAGCTTTCTTT.

CDR3 coding DNA: TGTGCCAGCAGCACTCCCGGACTAGCGGGGAATGAGCAGTTCTTC. Its protein is CASSTPGLAGNEQFF. The chain uses TRBV5-4 and TRBJ2-1; TRBD2 matches at 12 bases. V shed 4 bases and J 7 bases; nucleotides not matched to a gene: 6. Germline V lookup: CDR1 SGHNT, CDR2 YYREEE (reference sequence). This CDR3 region has 15 residues.

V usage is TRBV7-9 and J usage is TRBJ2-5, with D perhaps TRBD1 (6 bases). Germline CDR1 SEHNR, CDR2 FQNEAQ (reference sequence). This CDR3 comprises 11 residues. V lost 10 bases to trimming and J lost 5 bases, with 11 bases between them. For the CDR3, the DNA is TGTGCCACCCCAAGGGGGGAGACCCAGTACTTC. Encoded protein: CATPRGETQYF.

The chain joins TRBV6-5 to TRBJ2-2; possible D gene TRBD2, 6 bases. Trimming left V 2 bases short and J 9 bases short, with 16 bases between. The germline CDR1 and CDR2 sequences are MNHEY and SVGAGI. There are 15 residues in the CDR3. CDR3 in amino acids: CASSYQGLDKRELFF. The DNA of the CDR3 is TGTGCCAGCAGTTACCAGGGACTCGATAAGCGGGAGCTGTTTTTT.

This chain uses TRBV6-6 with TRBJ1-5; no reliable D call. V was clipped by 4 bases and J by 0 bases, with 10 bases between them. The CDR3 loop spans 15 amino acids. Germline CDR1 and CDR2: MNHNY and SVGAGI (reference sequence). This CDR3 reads CASSFKPDSNQPQHF. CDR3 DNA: TGTGCCAGCAGTTTCAAACCTGATAGCAATCAGCCCCAGCATTTT.

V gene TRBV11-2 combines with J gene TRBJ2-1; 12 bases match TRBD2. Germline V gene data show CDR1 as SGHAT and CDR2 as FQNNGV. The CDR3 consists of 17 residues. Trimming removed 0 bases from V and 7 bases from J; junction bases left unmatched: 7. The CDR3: CASSLDRASGGVNEQFF. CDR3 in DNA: TGTGCCAGCAGCTTAGATAGGGCTAGCGGGGGGGTGAATGAGCAGTTCTTC.

CDR3 nucleotides: TGTGCCAGCAGCCAAGTTGGAGACGGCTATGGCTACACCTTC. Translation gives CASSQVGDGYGYTF. The chain employs TRBV4-2 and TRBJ1-2, with D unclear. V lost 1 base, J lost 4 bases, and 10 bases lay in between. Germline CDR1 is LGHNA and CDR2 is YNFKEQ. The CDR3 loop spans 14 amino acids.

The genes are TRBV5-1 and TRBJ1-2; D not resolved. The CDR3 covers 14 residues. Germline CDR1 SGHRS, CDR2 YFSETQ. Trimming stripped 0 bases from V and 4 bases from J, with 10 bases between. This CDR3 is CASSLDIAIYGYTF. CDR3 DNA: TGCGCCAGCAGCTTGGACATAGCGATCTATGGCTACACCTTC.

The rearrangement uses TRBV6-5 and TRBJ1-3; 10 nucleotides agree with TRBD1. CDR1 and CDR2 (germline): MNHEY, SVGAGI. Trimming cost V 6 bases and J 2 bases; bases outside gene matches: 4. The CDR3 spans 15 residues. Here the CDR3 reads CASSYGQGAGNTIYF. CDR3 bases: TGTGCCAGCAGCTACGGACAGGGGGCTGGAAACACCATATATTTT.

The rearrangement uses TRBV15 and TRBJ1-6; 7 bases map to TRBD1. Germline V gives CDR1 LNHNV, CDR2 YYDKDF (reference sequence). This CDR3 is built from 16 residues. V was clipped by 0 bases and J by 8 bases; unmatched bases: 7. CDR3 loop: CATSRDSGGTDSPLHF. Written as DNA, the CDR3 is TGTGCCACCAGCAGAGACTCAGGGGGTACGGATTCACCCCTCCACTTT.

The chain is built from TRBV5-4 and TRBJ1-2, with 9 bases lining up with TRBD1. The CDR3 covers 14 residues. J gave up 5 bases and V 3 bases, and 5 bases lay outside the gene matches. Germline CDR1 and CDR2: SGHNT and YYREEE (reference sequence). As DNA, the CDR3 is TGTGCCAGCAGCTCGGGACAGGGCGAGTATGGCTACACCTTC. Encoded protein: CASSSGQGEYGYTF.

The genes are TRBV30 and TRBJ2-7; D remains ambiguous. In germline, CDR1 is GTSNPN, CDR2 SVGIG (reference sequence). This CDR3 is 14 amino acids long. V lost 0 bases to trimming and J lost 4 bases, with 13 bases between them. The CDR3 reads CAWSVRIERYEQYF. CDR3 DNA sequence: TGTGCCTGGAGTGTACGTATCGAGCGTTACGAGCAGTACTTC.

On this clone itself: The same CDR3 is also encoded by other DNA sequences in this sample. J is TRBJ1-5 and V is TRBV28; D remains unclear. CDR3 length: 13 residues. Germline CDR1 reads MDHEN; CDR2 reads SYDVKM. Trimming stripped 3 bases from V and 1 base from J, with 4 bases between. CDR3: CASSFSSNQPQHF. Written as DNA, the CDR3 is TGTGCCAGCAGTTTTTCCAGCAATCAGCCCCAGCATTTT.

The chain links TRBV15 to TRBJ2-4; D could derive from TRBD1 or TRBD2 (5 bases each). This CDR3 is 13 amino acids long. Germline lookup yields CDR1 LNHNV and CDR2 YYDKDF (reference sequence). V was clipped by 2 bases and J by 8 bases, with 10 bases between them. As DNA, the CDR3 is TGTGCCACCAGCAGACCCATGGGGGACATTCAGTACTTC. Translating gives CATSRPMGDIQYF.

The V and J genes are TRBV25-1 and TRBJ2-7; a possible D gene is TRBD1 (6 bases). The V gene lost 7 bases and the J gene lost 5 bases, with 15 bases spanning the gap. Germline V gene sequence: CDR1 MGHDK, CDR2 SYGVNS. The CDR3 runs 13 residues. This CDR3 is CASIRQGSDEQYF. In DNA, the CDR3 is TGTGCCAGCATCAGGCAGGGGAGCGACGAGCAGTACTTC.

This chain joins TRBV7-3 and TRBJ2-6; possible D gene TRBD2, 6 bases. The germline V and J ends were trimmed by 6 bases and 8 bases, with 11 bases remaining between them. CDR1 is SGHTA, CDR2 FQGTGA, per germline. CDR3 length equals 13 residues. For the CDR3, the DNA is TGTGCCAGCAGAACGGAGGGGACCAACGTCCTGACTTTC. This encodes CASRTEGTNVLTF.